Listed below are T cell receptor beta chains from one sample, sequenced in a study of breast tumors, draining lymph nodes, adjacent tissues. Via MiXCR, TCRdb re-called the multiplex PCR reads, giving one row per CDR3 protein. The sample shows about 270,000 distinct CDR3 sequences, 30% to 35% of them seen only once. The sequenced material came from axillary lymph node tissue. The source is a female donor with breast cancer. Some clones in this sample may be carry-over from other donors' samples. Both conserved end residues are part of each CDR3. A D gene is named only where the DNA matches it firmly. Part of the rows lack a size; the others show once, few, many or a class for expanded clones.

TRBV6-1	few	NA	TRBJ2-7	CASRWSSYEQYF	TGTGCCAGCAGATGGAGCTCCTACGAGCAGTACTTC
TRBV29-1	many	NA	TRBJ2-5	CSVETVNQETQYF	TGCAGCGTTGAGACCGTAAACCAAGAGACCCAGTACTTC
TRBV12-3/TRBV12-4	many	NA	TRBJ1-6	CASSSGTLGSPLHF	TGTGCCAGCAGCTCCGGGACATTGGGTTCACCCCTCCACTTT
TRBV11-2	many	NA	TRBJ1-3	CASSLRGTIYF	TGTGCCAGCAGCTTGCGGGGCACCATATATTTT
TRBV7-2	many	TRBD2	TRBJ2-7	CASSPLAGNSYEQYF	TGTGCCAGCAGCCCACTAGCGGGGAACTCCTACGAGCAGTACTTC
TRBV2	many	TRBD1	TRBJ2-3	CASSLDRSSTDTQYF	TGTGCCAGCAGTCTGGACAGGAGTAGCACAGATACGCAGTATTTT
TRBV20-1	many	TRBD1	TRBJ1-5	CSARRTGGLNQPQHF	TGCAGTGCTAGACGAACAGGGGGCTTAAATCAGCCCCAGCATTTT
TRBV12-5	many	TRBD2	TRBJ2-1	CASGFDKGLAGVNEQFF	TGTGCTAGTGGTTTTGACAAGGGACTAGCGGGAGTCAATGAGCAGTTCTTC
TRBV15	many	TRBD1	TRBJ2-5	CATSRHRGSGETQYF	TGTGCCACCAGCAGACACAGGGGGTCAGGAGAGACCCAGTACTTC
TRBV6-5	many	TRBD1	TRBJ1-5	CASRPRDRGQPQHF	TGTGCCAGCCGTCCTAGGGACAGGGGCCAGCCCCAGCATTTT
TRBV30	NA	TRBD1	TRBJ2-7	CAWSLPRQGIYEQYF	TGTGCCTGGAGTCTCCCCCGACAGGGAATCTACGAGCAGTACTTC
TRBV2	many	NA	TRBJ2-3	CASSPRLAVDTQYF	TGTGCCAGCAGTCCGCGCTTAGCTGTAGATACGCAGTATTTT
TRBV20-1	many	TRBD2	TRBJ2-7	CSARDRDSGSGIEQYF	TGCAGTGCTAGAGATCGCGATAGCGGGAGCGGAATCGAGCAGTACTTC
TRBV5-6	many	TRBD2	TRBJ2-2	CASSSLAAGELFF	TGTGCCAGCAGCTCTCTAGCGGCCGGGGAGCTGTTTTTT
TRBV6-6	NA	NA	TRBJ1-2	CASSWDKISGAGQDGYAF	TGTGCCAGCAGTTGGGACAAAATATCCGGGGCAGGGCAGGATGGCTACGCCTTC
TRBV12-3/TRBV12-4	many	NA	TRBJ1-6	CASSFRGGSSPLHF	TGTGCCAGCAGTTTCCGGGGGGGGTCGTCACCCCTCCACTTT
TRBV5-8	NA	TRBD1	TRBJ2-1	CASSLPTGSSYNEQFF	TGTGCCAGCAGCTTGCCGACAGGGAGCTCCTACAATGAGCAGTTCTTC
TRBV12-3/TRBV12-4	NA	TRBD2	TRBJ2-1	CASSLSGTRGNEQFF	TGTGCCAGCAGTCTCAGCGGGACTAGAGGCAATGAGCAGTTCTTC
TRBV6-2/TRBV6-3	few	TRBD1	TRBJ2-7	CASSSLGGLRDEQYF	TGTGCCAGCAGTTCCTTAGGGGGCTTACGAGACGAGCAGTACTTC
TRBV3-1	many	NA	TRBJ2-1	CASSQGSDGAVFF	TGTGCCAGCAGCCAAGGGTCGGACGGTGCCGTGTTCTTC
TRBV29-1	many	NA	TRBJ2-5	CSVRTGPGGTQYF	TGCAGCGTCCGGACAGGGCCGGGGGGGACCCAGTACTTC
TRBV27	NA	NA	TRBJ2-3	CASSLVSGHITDTQYF	TGTGCCAGCAGTTTAGTTAGCGGTCACATCACAGATACGCAGTATTTT
TRBV7-9	many	NA	TRBJ1-4	CASSLNRVGEKLFF	TGTGCCAGCAGCTTAAACAGGGTAGGTGAAAAACTGTTTTTT
TRBV10-1	NA	NA	TRBJ1-5	CARSCLGALDNQPQHF	TGCGCCAGATCATGTTTGGGGGCACTTGACAATCAGCCCCAGCATTTT
TRBV30	NA	TRBD1	TRBJ1-2	CAWSVDRGGYGYTF	TGTGCCTGGAGTGTCGACAGGGGCGGCTATGGCTACACCTTC
TRBV28	NA	NA	TRBJ1-2	CASSVVGEHGYTF	TGTGCCAGCAGCGTCGTGGGAGAACATGGCTACACCTTC
TRBV19	NA	NA	TRBJ1-4	CASSMVRAGGEKLFF	TGTGCCAGTAGTATGGTCCGGGCGGGCGGTGAAAAACTGTTTTTT
TRBV28	few	TRBD2	TRBJ2-7	CAREGLATCYEQYF	TGTGCCAGGGAGGGACTAGCCACCTGCTACGAGCAGTACTTC
TRBV6-2/TRBV6-3	NA	TRBD2	TRBJ2-1	CASSYYSGLAGGREQFF	TGTGCCAGCAGTTACTATAGTGGGCTAGCGGGAGGAAGGGAGCAGTTCTTC
TRBV7-3	NA	NA	TRBJ2-3	CASSLVGSYTDTQYF	TGTGCCAGCAGCTTAGTTGGGAGTTATACAGATACGCAGTATTTT
TRBV2	many	NA	TRBJ2-7	CASITRTYEQYF	TGTGCCAGCATTACCAGAACCTACGAGCAGTACTTC
TRBV20-1	NA	TRBD1	TRBJ1-1	CSARAPPGTANTEAFF	TGCAGTGCTAGAGCCCCCCCCGGGACAGCGAACACTGAAGCTTTCTTT
TRBV7-9	many	NA	TRBJ2-1	CASSPGTPPSSYNEQFF	TGTGCCAGCAGCCCGGGGACTCCGCCAAGCTCCTACAATGAGCAGTTCTTC
TRBV28	NA	NA	TRBJ2-2	CASSSPGHPTGELFF	TGTGCCAGCAGTTCCCCGGGACACCCCACCGGGGAGCTGTTTTTT